The 31 T cell receptor beta chains in this list originate from one sample, sequenced in a study of neurological immune-mediated disorders. Each CDR3 protein is one row after TCRdb ran MiXCR on the 5' RACE reads. Among about 50,000 distinct CDR3 sequences, around 16% were seen once, and the ten largest hold 4% to 4.5%. The sequenced sample consisted of PBMCs. These receptors all stem from a man aged 60 to 75 in good health.

This clonotype has ten or more counts. The V call is TRBV28, the J call TRBJ2-2; D is perhaps TRBD2 (6 bases). The CDR3 extends over 13 amino acids. Trimming removed 7 bases at V and 7 bases at J, with 13 bases between. Germline CDR1 and CDR2: MDHEN and SYDVKM. CDR3 nucleotides: TGTGCCAGCACATGGAGGGCAGGCGGGGAGCTGTTTTTT. Protein: CASTWRAGGELFF.

This clonotype was recorded at least ten times. V and J are TRBV6-5 and TRBJ2-7; 7 bases match TRBD2. In germline, CDR1 is MNHEY, CDR2 SVGAGI. The J segment lost 2 bases and the V segment lost 6 bases, leaving 7 bases of the junction unmatched. CDR3 length: 14 residues. The CDR3 bases are TGTGCCAGCAGACCGATAGCGGGTCCCTACGAGCAGTACTTC. It codes for CASRPIAGPYEQYF.

The sample holds many counts of this clonotype. The chain recombines TRBV7-2 with TRBJ1-1, with a tentative D call TRBD1 (6 bases). Trimming left V 3 bases short and J 3 bases short, with 20 bases between. This CDR3 spans 17 amino acids. From germline, CDR1 is SGHTA and CDR2 FQGNSA. CDR3 sequence: CASSFGGRGPRDTEAFF. Here the CDR3 DNA reads TGTGCCAGCAGCTTTGGGGGGCGGGGGCCCAGAGACACTGAAGCTTTCTTT.

This clonotype was counted many times. CDR3 in amino acids: CASSYTLRGEQFF. CDR3 coding DNA: TGTGCCAGCAGTTACACCCTTAGGGGGGAGCAGTTCTTC. The chain uses TRBV6-2 or TRBV6-3 and TRBJ2-1; D is perhaps TRBD1 (6 bases). Germline CDR1 and CDR2: MNHEY and SVGEGT. Between the trimmed V and J ends, which lost 2 bases and 10 bases, there was a span of 12 bases. The CDR3 runs 13 residues.

This clonotype was observed many times. J is TRBJ2-7 and V is TRBV7-2; 8 positions match TRBD2. CDR1 SGHTA and CDR2 FQGNSA come from the germline V gene. This CDR3 has 17 amino acids. With V trimmed by 1 base and J by 3 bases, 11 bases remained unmatched. The CDR3 bases are TGTGCCAGCAGCTTAGGATCGGGCGCGGGACTAGGCTACGAGCAGTACTTC. It is translated as CASSLGSGAGLGYEQYF.

This clonotype has a count of ten or more. The chain uses TRBV5-5 and TRBJ2-5, with D tentatively TRBD2 (5 bases). V was trimmed by 6 bases and J by 2 bases, leaving 11 bases between them. There are 13 residues in the CDR3. Germline V gene data show CDR1 as SGHKS and CDR2 as YYEKEE (reference sequence). CDR3 sequence reads: CASKTGIQETQYF. The CDR3, as DNA: TGTGCCAGCAAGACGGGGATACAAGAGACCCAGTACTTC.

In this sample, this clonotype turned up many times. The chain links TRBV12-3 or TRBV12-4 to TRBJ1-5; D not resolved. Trimming cost V 2 bases and J 6 bases, with 17 bases left between them. This CDR3 region has 16 residues. The CDR3 sequence is CASSLSRGVDTQPQHF. The CDR3 DNA reads TGTGCCAGCAGTTTATCGCGCGGGGTGGATACTCAGCCCCAGCATTTT.

The J gene is TRBJ2-7, the V gene TRBV27; the D is unclear. CDR1 MNHEY and CDR2 SMNVEV come from the germline V gene (reference sequence). With 2 bases removed from V and 0 bases from J, the gap between germline ends came to 8 bases. The CDR3 extends over 14 amino acids. CDR3 sequence (DNA): TGTGCCAGCAGTTTAGATCTGGACTCCTACGAGCAGTACTTC. This encodes CASSLDLDSYEQYF.

Only a few counts were recorded for this clonotype. V and J are TRBV6-2 or TRBV6-3 and TRBJ2-2; tentatively, D is TRBD1 (5 bases). Trimming took 2 bases from V and 3 from J, leaving 10 bases between them. The germline V gene encodes CDR1 MNHEY and CDR2 SVGEGT. This CDR3 has 15 amino acids. The CDR3 sequence is CASSYPQGDTGELFF. The CDR3 nucleotides are TGTGCCAGCAGTTACCCGCAGGGTGACACCGGGGAGCTGTTTTTT.

This clonotype appeared many times. V is TRBV7-2 and J is TRBJ2-2; D not certain. The CDR3 sequence is 13 residues long. Germline loops: CDR1 SGHTA, CDR2 FQGNSA. Trimming took 9 bases from V and 6 from J, leaving 14 bases between them. The CDR3 loop reads CASRRTAAGELFF. In nucleotides, the CDR3 is TGTGCCAGTAGAAGGACGGCCGCCGGGGAGCTGTTTTTT.

The chain has TRBV7-9 and TRBJ2-7, with TRBD1 matching 8 bases. CDR3 length equals 14 residues. From germline, CDR1 is SEHNR and CDR2 FQNEAQ (reference sequence). J gave up 7 bases and V 5 bases, and 10 bases lay outside the gene matches. CDR3 nucleotides: TGTGCCAGCAGCGCTGGACAGGGAAGAGCGGAGCAGTACTTC. This codes for CASSAGQGRAEQYF.

At least ten counts were recorded for this clonotype. J is TRBJ1-1 and V is TRBV3-1; a weak D match, TRBD1 (5 bases). CDR3 size: 13 residues. The ends were cut back, 6 bases at V and 1 base at J, with 9 bases in the middle. Looked up from germline, CDR1 is LGHDT and CDR2 is YNNKEL (reference sequence). The CDR3 protein is CASRPDTNTEAFF. CDR3 in DNA: TGTGCCAGCAGACCGGACACGAACACTGAAGCTTTCTTT.

This clonotype was seen repeatedly, ten times or more. The chain recombines TRBV7-2 with TRBJ2-3; perhaps TRBD2 as D (6 bases). This CDR3 has 15 residues. Between the trimmed V and J ends, which lost 2 bases and 6 bases, there was a span of 15 bases. Per germline, CDR1 SGHTA and CDR2 FQGNSA. CDR3 coding DNA: TGTGCCAGCAGCTTACCAGGGCGGAGGGGCGATACGCAGTATTTT. As protein: CASSLPGRRGDTQYF.

V and J are TRBV5-1 and TRBJ2-7, with 7 nucleotides matching TRBD2. Germline CDR1 SGHRS, CDR2 YFSETQ. This CDR3 has 13 amino acids. With 5 bases clipped from V and 2 bases from J, the junction kept 4 bases outside the gene matches. The CDR3 sequence: CASRPAGTYEQYF. The DNA for the CDR3 is TGCGCCAGCAGGCCAGCGGGGACCTACGAGCAGTACTTC.

This clonotype appeared many times. This chain joins TRBV27 and TRBJ2-3, with D uncertain. Germline CDR1 is MNHEY and CDR2 is SMNVEV (reference sequence). This CDR3 contains 15 residues. Between the trimmed V and J ends, which lost 5 bases and 0 bases, there was a span of 12 bases. DNA for the CDR3: TGTGCCAGCAGTCGATTAGGAAGTAGCACAGATACGCAGTATTTT. Translating gives CASSRLGSSTDTQYF.

This clonotype occurred once. The chain employs TRBV24-1 and TRBJ2-1, with 9 positions matching TRBD2. V shed 4 bases and J 12 bases; nucleotides not matched to a gene: 12. Germline values: CDR1 KGHDR, CDR2 SFDVKD. CDR3 length: 15 amino acids. Here the CDR3 reads CATSDGTSSRRGQFF. As DNA, the CDR3 is TGTGCCACCAGTGACGGGACTAGCAGCAGGAGGGGGCAGTTCTTC.

The chain uses TRBV6-6 and TRBJ2-3; 10 bases are a match to TRBD2. CDR1 and CDR2 from the germline V gene are MNHNY and SVGAGI (reference sequence). The CDR3 is made up of 15 amino acids. The ends lost 6 bases at V and 4 bases at J; junction bases unmatched: 7. The CDR3 bases are TGTGCCAGCAGCCGGAGCGGGAGGGCCGCAGATACGCAGTATTTT. Its protein is CASSRSGRAADTQYF.

This clonotype was counted ten times or more. The chain uses TRBV27 and TRBJ2-2; TRBD2 aligns across 9 bases. From germline, CDR1 is MNHEY and CDR2 SMNVEV (reference sequence). The V gene end was trimmed by 0 bases and the J gene end by 10 bases; junction bases not matched to a gene: 3. The CDR3 has 14 amino acids. The CDR3 spells CASSLSLAGVELFF. CDR3 nucleotide sequence: TGTGCCAGCAGTTTATCCTTAGCGGGAGTGGAGCTGTTTTTT.

The chain joins TRBV15 to TRBJ2-3, with 10 nucleotides matching TRBD2. Germline CDR1 and CDR2: LNHNV and YYDKDF (reference sequence). V lost 0 bases to trimming and J lost 6 bases; unmatched junction nucleotides: 6. This CDR3 is 16 amino acids long. CDR3 residues: CATSRDWLAGDDTQYF. CDR3 coding DNA: TGTGCCACCAGCAGAGACTGGCTAGCGGGAGATGATACGCAGTATTTT.

At least ten counts were recorded for this clonotype. This rearrangement joins TRBV20-1 to TRBJ2-1; TRBD1 is a possible D gene (6 bases). The V gene lost 3 bases and the J gene lost 12 bases, with 15 bases spanning the gap. Germline lookup yields CDR1 DFQATT and CDR2 SNEGSKA (reference sequence). This CDR3 region has 12 residues. CDR3 loop: CSASVSSQGQFF. The CDR3 nucleotides are TGCAGTGCTAGTGTTTCCTCACAGGGGCAGTTCTTC.

This clonotype has a count of ten or more. This chain links TRBV20-1 with TRBJ2-1, with D unclear. V lost 7 bases to trimming and J lost 6 bases, with 7 bases between them. The CDR3 is 10 amino acids. The V gene's germline CDR1 is DFQATT and CDR2 SNEGSKA (reference sequence). The CDR3 spells CSGIFNEQFF. The CDR3 region has the DNA TGCAGTGGAATATTCAATGAGCAGTTCTTC.

This clonotype was counted many times. This chain uses TRBV20-1 with TRBJ2-6, with a tentative D call TRBD2 (5 bases). Trimming removed 3 bases from V and 0 bases from J, with 9 bases in between. This CDR3 is 15 amino acids long. Germline CDR1 is DFQATT and CDR2 is SNEGSKA (reference sequence). The CDR3 sequence is CSASSGDSGANVLTF. The DNA for the CDR3 is TGCAGTGCTAGTTCCGGGGACTCTGGGGCCAACGTCCTGACTTTC.

This clonotype appeared many times. The V call is TRBV27, the J call TRBJ2-1; 7 positions match TRBD2. The CDR3 is made up of 15 amino acids. Germline V lookup: CDR1 MNHEY, CDR2 SMNVEV (reference sequence). V lost 4 bases to trimming and J lost 4 bases; unmatched junction nucleotides: 7. CDR3 sequence: CASSSSGKGYNEQFF. CDR3 nucleotide sequence: TGTGCCAGCAGTTCTAGCGGCAAAGGGTACAATGAGCAGTTCTTC.

This clonotype was detected many times. This CDR3 is CASSTGQTNTGELFF. CDR3 nucleotides: TGTGCCAGCAGCACGGGACAGACGAACACCGGGGAGCTGTTTTTT. V gene TRBV14 combines with J gene TRBJ2-2; 7 nucleotides align to TRBD1. The J segment lost 0 bases and the V segment lost 5 bases, leaving 3 bases of the junction unmatched. Germline V gene data show CDR1 as SGHDN and CDR2 as FVKESK. This CDR3 has 15 residues.

This clonotype was recorded at least ten times. This rearrangement joins TRBV28 to TRBJ2-1, with 9 nucleotides matching TRBD2. Germline V lookup: CDR1 MDHEN, CDR2 SYDVKM. V shed 6 bases, J shed 2 bases, and the junction held 8 bases outside the gene matches. The CDR3 consists of 16 residues. The CDR3 region has the DNA TGTGCCAGCAGCCGACGACTAGCGGCAACCTACAATGAGCAGTTCTTC. This gives the protein CASSRRLAATYNEQFF.

The chain uses TRBV7-6 and TRBJ2-1; possibly TRBD1 or TRBD2 for D (5 bases each). This CDR3 has 12 amino acids. The V end was cut by 5 bases, the J end by 9 bases, with 11 bases between. From germline, CDR1 is SGHVS and CDR2 FNYEAQ. The CDR3 here is CASSRVGAEQFF. CDR3 DNA: TGTGCCAGCAGCCGGGTCGGGGCTGAGCAGTTCTTC.

This chain links TRBV4-1 with TRBJ2-3, with D possibly matching TRBD2 (5 bases). The CDR3 has 14 residues. V was clipped by 1 base and J by 0 bases, with 5 bases between them. Germline V gene data show CDR1 as MGHRA and CDR2 as YSYEKL. The CDR3 coding sequence is TGCGCCAGCAGCCAAGGGACTAGCACAGATACGCAGTATTTT. Its translation: CASSQGTSTDTQYF.

In this sample, this clonotype turned up many times. The chain is built from TRBV10-3 and TRBJ2-7; possibly TRBD1 for D (6 bases). The CDR3 is 11 amino acids. In germline, CDR1 is ENHRY, CDR2 SYGVKD. Trimming shortened V by 11 bases and J by 4 bases, and 12 bases separated the two germline ends. The CDR3: CAPEGDYEQYF. CDR3 DNA: TGTGCCCCTGAGGGGGATTACGAGCAGTACTTC.

This clonotype was observed at least ten times. The chain combines TRBV6-5 with TRBJ2-2; D not resolved. The CDR3 is 14 amino acids. CDR1 MNHEY and CDR2 SVGAGI come from the germline V gene. Trimming stripped 0 bases from V and 3 bases from J, with 5 bases between. Here the CDR3 DNA reads TGTGCCAGCAGTTACTCGCAATACACCGGGGAGCTGTTTTTT. Translated: CASSYSQYTGELFF.

This chain uses TRBV6-6 with TRBJ2-7, with 10 bases identical to TRBD2. The ends lost 6 bases at V and 1 base at J; junction bases unmatched: 3. The CDR3 has 14 residues. The germline V gene encodes CDR1 MNHNY and CDR2 SVGAGI (reference sequence). The CDR3 nucleotides read TGTGCCAGCAGACTTAGCGGGGGGTCCTACGAGCAGTACTTC. Translated: CASRLSGGSYEQYF.

This clonotype has at least ten counts. CDR3 in DNA: TGCAGCGACCGGGACAGCTCAGGCTACACCTTC. Translation gives CSDRDSSGYTF. The chain employs TRBV29-1 and TRBJ1-2; 7 bases are shared with TRBD1. V lost 7 bases and J lost 8; bases outside the gene matches: 7. In germline, CDR1 is SQVTM, CDR2 ANQGSEA. The CDR3 totals 11 residues.